The 21 T cell receptor beta chains below come from one sample, sequenced in a study of tumor-infiltrating lymphocytes in primary liver carcinoma (dated by TCRdb to the late 2010s). The reads were generated on an Illumina HiSeq 2500. TCRbeta-specific cDNA was reverse-transcribed from about 520 ng total RNA using a constant-region primer and ProtoScript II reverse transcriptase. TCRbeta libraries were built with three nested multiplex PCR rounds, a slightly modified ARM-PCR procedure. Multiplex TRBV1-TRBV30 forward primers and a Cbeta reverse primer were used in the first two PCR rounds, each of which was run for around 10 cycles. TCRdb ran its own pipeline on the public reads, namely fastp trimming at Q25 and MiXCR clone calling, and kept in-frame beta chains. Under each unique CDR3 protein, matching rows form one entry showing the most common genes and DNA. The sample profile shows fewer than 85,000 distinct CDR3 sequences; around 66% of them were found once. The leading ten clones occupy about 26% of the sample.

Without any cell sorting, total RNA and DNA were extracted together from approximately 20-30 mg of bulk tissue using the AllPrep DNA/RNA mini kit. The sample comprised tumor-adjacent normal liver tissue. The origin of the receptors is a man aged 40-50 years with primary liver carcinoma and hepatitis B virus infection.

To note about this clonotype: This could be a read error, since a much larger clone is one nucleotide away. The J gene is TRBJ1-6, the V gene TRBV11-2; 10 bases are a match to TRBD1. The V gene's germline CDR1 is SGHAT and CDR2 FQNNGV. V shed 5 bases and J 9 bases; nucleotides not matched to a gene: 7. This CDR3 comprises 15 residues. The DNA of the CDR3 is TGTGCCAGCAGCATACGGGACAGGGGCATTTCACCCCTCCACTTT. Its protein product is CASSIRDRGISPLHF. Drawing the rest from reference TRBV11-2 and TRBJ1-6, the complete variable domain is EAGVAQSPRYKIIEKRQSVAFWCNPISGHATLYWYQQILGQGPKLLIQFQNNGVVDDSQLPKDRFSAERLKGVDSTLKIQPAKLEDSAVYLCASSIRDRGISPLHFGNGTRLTVT.

At least ten counts were recorded for this clonotype. This chain joins TRBV6-5 and TRBJ2-6; D remains unclear. Between the trimmed V and J ends, which lost 6 bases and 1 base, there was a span of 4 bases. Per the germline V gene, CDR1 is MNHEY and CDR2 is SVGAGI. The CDR3 covers 13 residues. This CDR3 reads CASRMSGANVLTF. The CDR3 DNA is TGTGCCAGCAGGATGTCTGGGGCCAACGTCCTGACTTTC.

The V and J genes are TRBV12-3 or TRBV12-4 and TRBJ2-3; 11 bases map to TRBD2. CDR3 length equals 18 residues. The V and J ends lost 6 bases and 2 bases, in that order; junction bases with no gene match: 13. CDR3 in amino acids: CASSPPLAGGRNTDTQYF. CDR3 nucleotide sequence: TGTGCCAGCAGCCCCCCCCTAGCGGGAGGTCGAAACACAGATACGCAGTATTTT.

This clonotype was seen a single time. A read error may be the cause here, since a much bigger clone is one base away. The V call is TRBV29-1, the J call TRBJ1-1; possibly TRBD1 for D (5 bases). Germline V lookup: CDR1 SQVTM, CDR2 ANQGSEA. V shed 3 bases and J shed 5 bases, with 19 bases lying between them. The CDR3 totals 15 residues. As DNA, the CDR3 is TGCAGCGTTGACGGGGGGTTGGGGATGAGGACTGAAGCTTTCTTT. It encodes CSVDGGLGMRTEAFF.

Details on this clonotype: Its ends do not fully match the called genes, so a read error is possible. CDR3 residues: CTSSLGTSGAEQYF. The CDR3 DNA reads as TGCACCAGCAGCCTTGGGACGTCAGGCGCCGAGCAGTACTTC. J is TRBJ2-7 and V is TRBV4-3; perhaps D is TRBD1 or TRBD2 (5 bases each). CDR1 LGHNA and CDR2 YSLEER come from the germline V gene. This CDR3 region has 14 residues.

In the case of this clonotype: Sequence at one end of the junction differs from germline and may be a read error. This chain joins TRBV29-1 and TRBJ2-3, with TRBD2 matching 14 bases. The CDR3 spans 16 residues. CDR1 and CDR2 from the germline V gene are SQVTM and ANQGSEA. The DNA of the CDR3 is TGCAGCGTCGAAGACGGGACTAGCGGGAGCATAGATACGCAGTATTTT. Translation gives CSVEDGTSGSIDTQYF.

This clonotype was seen at least ten times. The chain recombines TRBV4-1 with TRBJ2-1; D unresolved. The V gene lost 1 base and the J gene lost 1 base, with 8 bases spanning the gap. The germline V gene has CDR1 MGHRA and CDR2 YSYEKL. The CDR3 extends over 15 amino acids. Here the CDR3 reads CASSQGAPSYNEQFF. CDR3 in DNA: TGCGCCAGCAGCCAAGGGGCCCCTTCCTACAATGAGCAGTTCTTC.

As concerns this clonotype: The conserved final phenylalanine or tryptophan is absent from the CDR3, which likely points to a read error. The chain couples TRBV5-1 to TRBJ1-2, with D uncertain. Germline V lookup: CDR1 SGHRS, CDR2 YFSETQ. CDR3 length: 13 residues. V lost 1 base and J lost 3, with 7 bases in between. The CDR3 sequence: CASSLLSDYGYTL. The DNA of the CDR3 is TGCGCCAGCAGCTTGCTGTCGGACTATGGCTACACCCTC.

On this clonotype itself: One end of the junction is discordant with germline, which a read error may explain. The V and J genes are TRBV28 and TRBJ1-1; D gene unclear. CDR1 is MDHEN, CDR2 SYDVKM, per germline. CDR3 length: 13 residues. The chain's CDR3 is CASSRLGTIEASF. In DNA, the CDR3 is TGTGCCAGCAGTCGCCTAGGTACCATAGAAGCTTCCTTT.

For this clonotype: The junction departs from germline at one end; a sequencing error may be responsible. The rearrangement joins TRBV6-2 or TRBV6-3 to TRBJ2-4; D not resolved. CDR3 size: 15 residues. Germline loops: CDR1 MNHEY, CDR2 SVGEGT. The CDR3 here is CASSYRGTIKYIQNF. The CDR3 nucleotides read TGTGCCAGCAGTTATCGAGGAACCATCAAATACATTCAGAACTTC.

CDR3 nucleotides: TGTGCCAGGCCTCCGGGACCGGGACTAGCTCTCACTAGATCTTACAATGAGCAGTTCTTC. Amino acids: CARPPGPGLALTRSYNEQFF. The chain carries TRBV6-5 and TRBJ2-1; 9 bases match TRBD2. With 9 bases clipped from V and 4 bases from J, the junction kept 25 bases outside the gene matches. In germline, CDR1 is MNHEY, CDR2 SVGAGI. The CDR3 runs to 20 residues.

This clonotype was picked up many times. The gene calls are TRBV6-6 and TRBJ2-5; unclear D gene. The CDR3 has 11 amino acids. CDR1 and CDR2 (germline): MNHNY, SVGAGI (reference sequence). The V end lost 4 bases, the J end lost 1 base, and 1 base lay between the germline ends. This CDR3 is CASSSQETQYF. The CDR3 DNA follows: TGTGCCAGCAGTTCCCAAGAGACCCAGTACTTC.

As to this clonotype: A much larger clone differs from this one at a single base, so this may be a read error. The J gene is TRBJ2-6, the V gene TRBV6-1; a possible D gene is TRBD1 (6 bases). The germline V gene encodes CDR1 MNHNS and CDR2 SASEGT. The CDR3 has 19 residues. V gave up 6 bases and J gave up 0 bases, with 21 bases separating them. As DNA, the CDR3 is TGTGCCAGCAGGTCCTTTCAGGGCAGGGGCCGCTCTGGGGCCAACGTCCTGACTTTC. Protein sequence: CASRSFQGRGRSGANVLTF.

Here the CDR3 reads CASSLTADTEAFF. The CDR3 bases are TGTGCCAGCAGTTTAACGGCGGACACTGAAGCTTTCTTT. The rearrangement joins TRBV27 to TRBJ1-1; the D is unclear. CDR3 length: 13 amino acids. Deletions cut 2 bases from V and 3 bases from J, with 7 bases between. CDR1 MNHEY and CDR2 SMNVEV come from the germline V gene (reference sequence).

Note on this clonotype: Relative to the germline gene, one junction end is altered; a read error may explain this. This chain links TRBV10-3 with TRBJ1-3; no clear D. The CDR3 is 16 amino acids. Germline V gives CDR1 ENHRY, CDR2 SYGVKD. DNA for the CDR3: TGTGCCATCAGTGAGTCGATTATGGCAGAGGGAAACACTATATATTTT. It is translated as CAISESIMAEGNTIYF.

Worth noting for this clonotype: In this CDR3 the conserved last residue, phenylalanine or tryptophan, is missing, so a read error is likely. The J gene is TRBJ2-4, the V gene TRBV11-2; D not resolved. The length of the CDR3 is 15 residues. V lost 7 bases to trimming and J lost 0 bases, with 13 bases between them. CDR1 is SGHAT, CDR2 FQNNGV, per germline. CDR3 amino acids: CASTISAVAKNIQYL. The CDR3 DNA sequence: TGTGCCAGCACCATTTCGGCGGTAGCCAAAAACATTCAGTACCTC.

The gene calls are TRBV11-2 and TRBJ2-3; 9 positions agree with TRBD2. The germline V gene encodes CDR1 SGHAT and CDR2 FQNNGV. The CDR3 has 16 amino acids. V was pared by 4 bases and J by 11 bases, with 16 bases of the junction left unmatched. The CDR3 sequence: CASSSNPLAGKGMQYF. The CDR3 DNA reads TGTGCCAGCAGCTCAAATCCCCTAGCGGGAAAGGGTATGCAGTATTTT.

This clonotype turned up a few times. Written as DNA, the CDR3 is TGCAGCGTTGGGTCCGGGACAGGGGGTCTGGAGACCCAGTACTTC. Its protein is CSVGSGTGGLETQYF. The chain employs TRBV29-1 and TRBJ2-5; TRBD1 matches 11 bases. The junction had 9 bases not matched to a gene; V was cut back by 4 bases and J by 5 bases. Germline lookup yields CDR1 SQVTM and CDR2 ANQGSEA. The CDR3 is 15 residues long.

The chain has TRBV2 and TRBJ1-4; TRBD1 might be the D (6 bases). The CDR3 totals 15 residues. V was clipped by 7 bases and J by 3 bases, with 15 bases between them. Germline V gives CDR1 SNHLY, CDR2 FYNNEI. CDR3 coding DNA: TGTGCCAGCAAGCTACAGGGAGTCCCTAATGAAAAACTGTTTTTT. The encoded protein is CASKLQGVPNEKLFF.

The chain uses TRBV30 and TRBJ1-3; D is perhaps TRBD1 (6 bases). From germline, CDR1 is GTSNPN and CDR2 SVGIG (reference sequence). The V end lost 5 bases, the J end lost 3 bases, and 14 bases lay between the germline ends. This CDR3 is 14 amino acids long. For the CDR3, the DNA is TGTGCCTGGTCGGGGGGCGATTTTGGAAACACCATATATTTT. Translated, it gives CAWSGGDFGNTIYF.

As regards this clonotype: Given the absence of the conserved phenylalanine or tryptophan at the CDR3 end, a read error is likely. The DNA is omitted, as the CDR3 cannot be located on it reliably, and the CDR3 follows TCRdb's listing. The genes are TRBV11-3 and TRBJ2-1; TRBD2 is the table's D call, not checked against the DNA. The CDR3 adds up to 15 amino acids, both ends counted. Germline lookup yields CDR1 SGHNT and CDR2 YENEEA. CDR3 protein: CASSAGTGEINEQLL.